A selection of T cell receptor beta chains follows, all from one sample in a study of shared clonotypes between healthy human individuals. Here immunoSEQ multiplex PCR was the method, and the copy in TCRdb shows in-frame clones only, minus some. The sample lists around 2,000,000 clones; 85% to 95% were seen once. What was sequenced was naive CD4+ T cells sorted from blood. The source of these receptors is a man aged 18 to 30 in good health. Each CDR3 is given with its conserved first and last residue. D genes are given only for firm matches. Where a row states a size, it is once, few, many or the class of an expanded clone; other rows omit it.

size: .
D: .
V: TRBV7-2
J: TRBJ1-1
DNA: TGTGCCAGCAGCCCCCTCCCGGTGGGCACTGAAGCTTTCTTT
CDR3: CASSPLPVGTEAFF

size: .
D: TRBD2
V: TRBV5-1
J: TRBJ2-3
DNA: TGCGCCAGCAGCTTGGCACTAGCGGGAGGGCCAAGCACAGATACGCAGTATTTT
CDR3: CASSLALAGGPSTDTQYF

size: few
D: .
V: TRBV19
J: TRBJ1-1
DNA: TGTGCCAGTAGAACCGGACAGCATTTCTCTACTGAAGCTTTCTTT
CDR3: CASRTGQHFSTEAFF

size: .
D: TRBD2
V: TRBV6-6
J: TRBJ2-1
DNA: TGTGCCAGCAGTTCCGGGAGGGAGCAGTTCTTC
CDR3: CASSSGREQFF

size: .
D: TRBD1
V: TRBV11-3
J: TRBJ2-7
DNA: TGTGCCAGCAGCCCGGGTAGTGGGACAGGGGACTACGAGCAGTACTTC
CDR3: CASSPGSGTGDYEQYF

size: .
D: .
V: TRBV6-5
J: TRBJ2-1
DNA: TGTGCCAGCAGTCCCCGGGGAGGTTTACGGTTCTTC
CDR3: CASSPRGGLRFF

size: .
D: .
V: TRBV6-1
J: TRBJ1-3
DNA: TGTGCCAGCAATGGAAACACCATATATTTT
CDR3: CASNGNTIYF

size: .
D: TRBD1
V: TRBV28
J: TRBJ2-1
DNA: TGTGCCAGCACCAGACAGGGGGACTGGGGTGAGCAGTTCTTC
CDR3: CASTRQGDWGEQFF

size: .
D: TRBD2
V: TRBV11-2
J: TRBJ2-3
DNA: TGTGCCAGCAGCTTAGGGGGAGCGGGGGCCCCGTATTTT
CDR3: CASSLGGAGAPYF

size: .
D: TRBD2
V: TRBV9
J: TRBJ2-1
DNA: TGTGCCAGCAGCGTAGTGGGCGGGAGCTCTTCCTACAATGAGCAGTTCTTC
CDR3: CASSVVGGSSSYNEQFF

size: once
D: .
V: TRBV19
J: TRBJ1-5
DNA: TGTGCCAGTAGTATAGGACGGGGTAGCAATCAGCCCCAGCATTTT
CDR3: CASSIGRGSNQPQHF

size: once
D: .
V: TRBV7-2
J: TRBJ1-5
DNA: TGTGCCAGCAGCGTCAGGGGAGGGAGCAATCAGCCCCAGCATTTT
CDR3: CASSVRGGSNQPQHF

size: .
D: .
V: TRBV11-2
J: TRBJ2-7
DNA: TGTGCCAGCACCGGGTGGCGGGGGCCAGGCGAGCAGTACTTC
CDR3: CASTGWRGPGEQYF

size: .
D: .
V: TRBV4-1
J: TRBJ2-7
DNA: TGCGCCAGCAGCCAGTTTGCCCATCTAGCCCTCAACGACGAGCAGTACTTC
CDR3: CASSQFAHLALNDEQYF

size: .
D: .
V: TRBV6-1
J: TRBJ2-1
DNA: TGTGCCAGCAGTGAGGCGGGAAGCAATGAGCAGTTCTTC
CDR3: CASSEAGSNEQFF

size: once
D: TRBD2
V: TRBV7-8
J: TRBJ2-1
DNA: TGTGCCAGCAGCCCCAGACTAGCGGGGCCCTACAATGAGCAGTTCTTC
CDR3: CASSPRLAGPYNEQFF

size: .
D: .
V: TRBV30
J: TRBJ2-5
DNA: TGTGCCTGGACCCGAGGACTATCGGCGGAGACCCAGTACTTC
CDR3: CAWTRGLSAETQYF

size: .
D: .
V: TRBV5-4
J: TRBJ2-4
DNA: TGTGCCAGCAGCCCCGGAGGCGCTCTAACCAAAAACATTCAGTACTTC
CDR3: CASSPGGALTKNIQYF

size: .
D: .
V: TRBV29-1
J: TRBJ2-6
DNA: TGCAGCGTTCTGCTCTCTGGGGCCAACGTCCTGACTTTC
CDR3: CSVLLSGANVLTF

size: .
D: .
V: TRBV2
J: TRBJ1-6
DNA: TGTGCCAGCAGTGAGGGGCAGAGCTTCTATAATTCACCCCTCCACTTT
CDR3: CASSEGQSFYNSPLHF

size: .
D: .
V: TRBV6-1
J: TRBJ1-6
DNA: TGTGCCAGCAGTGAATTTAGCATCGCTTATTCACCCCTCCACTTT
CDR3: CASSEFSIAYSPLHF

size: once
D: .
V: TRBV5-4
J: TRBJ2-7
DNA: TGTGCCAGCAGCTTGGGCGGGTTAACCTACGAGCAGTACTTC
CDR3: CASSLGGLTYEQYF

size: .
D: .
V: TRBV9
J: TRBJ2-5
DNA: TGTGCCAGCAGCTACGGACCCACAGAGACCCAGTACTTC
CDR3: CASSYGPTETQYF

size: .
D: TRBD2
V: TRBV4-1
J: TRBJ2-3
DNA: TGCGCCAGCAGCCAAGGAGCGGGAGGGGGTACGCAGTATTTT
CDR3: CASSQGAGGGTQYF